This T cell receptor (beta chain) derives from a study of regulatory T cells in long-lasting Graves disease. Study-level information: Newly diagnosed Graves' patients had under 3 months of antithyroid drugs.

Study-level results: Study was limited to peripheral blood, excluding thyroid tissue.

Time point meaning: newly diagnosed GD, antithyroid drugs for less than 3 months. Isolated PBMC RNA provided the starting material for the TCR library. Combining iRepertoire HTBI primers with Arm-PCR of CDR3 regions, the authors built TCR beta libraries. MiXCR was run by TCRdb on the multiplex PCR reads, yielding one entry per CDR3 protein. This table has 300,000 to 400,000 distinct CDR3 sequences, over 15% appearing once. The V gene end was trimmed by 5 bases and the J gene end by 8 bases; junction bases not matched to a gene: 13. This CDR3 spans 16 amino acids. This clonotype was seen ten or more times. Its matching antigen is unknown.

This chain connects TRBV12-3 or TRBV12-4 to TRBJ2-1; 9 bases line up with TRBD2. This receptor was taken from a female donor with Graves disease. This material consisted of peripheral blood mononuclear cells (PBMCs), taken at new diagnosis, from a patient treated with antithyroid drugs. CDR3 region: CASSHRWREGSDEQFF. CDR3 nucleotide sequence: TGTGCCAGCAGTCATCGGTGGCGGGAGGGGTCCGATGAGCAGTTCTTC.